Below are 13 T cell receptor beta chains sequenced from a single sample in a study of blood T cell repertoires in COVID-19. Clones were read by immunoSEQ multiplex PCR, and TCRdb kept only the in-frame ones, dropping some. The data show 6,000 or so clones, 85% to 90% seen once. Sequencing was done on a sample of peripheral blood. The receptors originated from a human donor in a cohort sampled during active COVID-19.

The rearrangement uses TRBV27 and TRBJ1-2; no definite D call. The CDR3 contains 15 residues. The V gene lost 2 bases and the J gene lost 4 bases, with 14 bases spanning the gap. Germline values: CDR1 MNHEY, CDR2 SMNVEV (reference sequence). Written as DNA, the CDR3 is TGTGCCAGCAGTTTAGCCCGGACTGCCTCCTATGGCTACACCTTC. Translating gives CASSLARTASYGYTF.

CDR3 amino acids: CASSQTGKQETQYF. Here the CDR3 DNA reads TGTGCCAGCAGCCAGACAGGGAAACAAGAGACCCAGTACTTC. The V call is TRBV28, the J call TRBJ2-5; TRBD1 agrees at 7 bases. Per the germline V gene, CDR1 is MDHEN and CDR2 is SYDVKM. The J segment lost 2 bases and the V segment lost 6 bases, leaving 6 bases of the junction unmatched. The CDR3 is made up of 14 amino acids.

The genes are TRBV5-1 and TRBJ2-3; D remains unclear. The germline V gene has CDR1 SGHRS and CDR2 YFSETQ. V was shortened by 4 bases and J by 0 bases, with 3 bases between the two germline ends. CDR3 length: 12 residues. This chain's CDR3 is CASSTSTDTQYF. CDR3 in DNA: TGCGCCAGCAGCACTAGCACAGATACGCAGTATTTT.

The rearrangement joins TRBV5-1 to TRBJ1-1, with D hard to call. Germline V gene lookup returns CDR1 SGHRS and CDR2 YFSETQ. This CDR3 has 13 amino acids. Trimming pared 3 bases from V and 1 base from J, leaving 7 bases between. The CDR3 region has the DNA TGCGCCAGCAGCTGGGGAGGGAACACTGAAGCTTTCTTT. This gives the protein CASSWGGNTEAFF. The whole variable domain, filled in from reference TRBV5-1 and TRBJ1-1, reads KAGVTQTPRYLIKTRGQQVTLSCSPISGHRSVSWYQQTPGQGLQFLFEYFSETQRNKGNFPGRFSGRQFSNSRSEMNVSTLELGDSALYLCASSWGGNTEAFFGQGTRLTVV.

This rearrangement joins TRBV5-5 to TRBJ2-5; D might be TRBD1 (6 bases). CDR3 length equals 15 residues. V lost 0 bases and J 7 bases, leaving 16 bases between the germline ends. The germline gives CDR1 SGHKS, CDR2 YYEKEE (reference sequence). The CDR3 nucleotides are TGTGCCAGCAGCTTGGGAGGTACACGAGGGGGGACCCAGTACTTC. Translating it yields CASSLGGTRGGTQYF.

This clone was picked up one time. The V gene is TRBV10-3, the J gene TRBJ2-7, with 7 bases identical to TRBD1. The CDR3 spans 12 residues. Germline values: CDR1 ENHRY, CDR2 SYGVKD. The ends lost 2 bases at V and 10 bases at J; junction bases unmatched: 5. The CDR3 DNA is TGTGCCATCAGTGAGGCAGGGGGACATCAGTACTTC. Protein product: CAISEAGGHQYF.

This clone was seen only once. The chain recombines TRBV30 with TRBJ1-4, with 8 bases matching TRBD1. The CDR3 spans 15 residues. V lost 0 bases, J lost 6 bases, and 6 bases stayed unmatched. CDR1 GTSNPN and CDR2 SVGIG come from the germline V gene (reference sequence). CDR3 coding DNA: TGTGCCTGGAGTGTAACGAGCAGGGGGCATGAAAAACTGTTTTTT. It yields the protein CAWSVTSRGHEKLFF.

The V call is TRBV6-5, the J call TRBJ1-1; 8 bases are shared with TRBD1. Germline trimming cut 4 bases from V and 11 bases from J; bases unmatched to any gene: 6. This CDR3 contains 12 residues. In germline, CDR1 is MNHEY, CDR2 SVGAGI. Written as DNA, the CDR3 is TGTGCCAGCAGTTCCACAGACAGGGGCGCTTTCTTT. This gives the protein CASSSTDRGAFF.

The V call is TRBV30, the J call TRBJ1-6; 9 nucleotides line up with TRBD1. The germline CDR1 and CDR2 sequences are GTSNPN and SVGIG (reference sequence). This CDR3 has 14 amino acids. The junction had 3 bases not matched to a gene; V was cut back by 2 bases and J by 7 bases. The CDR3, as DNA: TGTGCCTGGAGTAGCGGACAGGGGAATTCACCCCTCCACTTT. This gives the protein CAWSSGQGNSPLHF.

This chain joins TRBV7-9 and TRBJ2-2, with D tentatively TRBD2 (6 bases). CDR1 is SEHNR, CDR2 FQNEAQ, per germline (reference sequence). V was shortened by 2 bases and J by 7 bases, with 14 bases between the two germline ends. The CDR3 is 15 residues long. CDR3 residues: CASSLWAAEGGELFF. The CDR3 bases are TGTGCCAGCAGCTTATGGGCGGCGGAGGGCGGGGAGCTGTTTTTT.

This clone was detected only a few times. The chain employs TRBV18 and TRBJ1-1; a possible D gene is TRBD1 (5 bases). This CDR3 is built from 15 residues. Germline V gene sequence: CDR1 KGHSH, CDR2 LQKENI. Trimming cost V 3 bases and J 5 bases, with 16 bases left between them. The CDR3 coding sequence is TGTGCCAGCTCACCTGGGGGGAGGAGAGGGACTGAAGCTTTCTTT. It translates to CASSPGGRRGTEAFF.

J is TRBJ2-5 and V is TRBV28, with D perhaps TRBD2 (6 bases). Germline CDR1 reads MDHEN; CDR2 reads SYDVKM. The CDR3 loop spans 13 amino acids. V lost 5 bases to trimming and J lost 8 bases, with 15 bases between them. The DNA of the CDR3 is TGTGCCAGCAGTAGTGGGACTCTTAATACCCAGTACTTC. This gives the protein CASSSGTLNTQYF.

The chain has TRBV6-1 and TRBJ1-3, with a possible D match to TRBD1 (6 bases). Per the germline V gene, CDR1 is MNHNS and CDR2 is SASEGT. CDR3 length: 16 residues. V was trimmed by 2 bases and J by 3 bases, leaving 14 bases between them. CDR3 sequence: CASSELAGAGGNTIYF. The CDR3, as DNA: TGTGCCAGCAGTGAATTGGCAGGGGCTGGTGGAAACACCATATATTTT.